This TCR beta chain was sequenced in a study of OX40 agonist ivuxolimab in advanced cancers. Study-wide points: Expanded clones were, on average, more numerous among CD8+ T cells than CD4+. Normalized T-cell clonal expansion was also low in a subset of nonresponders. CD4+ and CD8+ blood T cells expanded clonally by week 6 at 0.1 to 3.0 mg/kg.

The method was immunoSEQ multiplex PCR; TCRdb's version includes in-frame clones alone and lacks a portion of them. The data contain about 73,000 clones, less than 90% of them singletons. CDR3 size: 17 residues. J gave up 4 bases and V 5 bases, and 9 bases lay outside the gene matches. Germline CDR1 reads LNHDA; CDR2 reads SQIVND (reference sequence). In regard to this clone: Its antigen remains unidentified.

This clonotype was sampled from an adult with an advanced solid tumor such as melanoma, head and neck, liver or kidney cancer. Sequenced here: CD4+ or CD8+ T cells sorted from blood, sampled in a trial of the OX40 agonist ivuxolimab. The rearrangement links TRBV19 to TRBJ2-3, with 13 positions matching TRBD2. DNA of the CDR3: TGTGCCAGTAGTCCTTCTCGACTAGCGGGGGGCGCAGATACGCAGTATTTT. Translating it yields CASSPSRLAGGADTQYF.